This T cell receptor (beta chain) comes out of a study of blood T cell repertoires in COVID-19. Across the whole study: Samples taken during acute and convalescent COVID-19 were collected in the United States, Italy and Spain. In each case, the material was cDNA or gDNA derived from T cells, B-cell-depleted T cells, or PBMCs.

V was clipped by 2 bases and J by 6 bases; unmatched bases: 9. The V gene's germline CDR1 is KGHSH and CDR2 LQKENI. The CDR3 totals 18 residues. Authors' analysis steps: How many nucleated cells were present was estimated from reference gene primer amplification. Repertoires were generated with immunoSEQ multiplex PCR, while TCRdb's copy carries only in-frame clones and drops some. V, J and clone size reflect that table, while D and trimming were determined from the DNA. This sample yields under 250,000 clones, of which roughly 84% are seen a single time; 2.9% belongs to the top ten. This TCR derives from a man aged 45 to 65 who had recovered from COVID-19. The sequenced sample was peripheral blood. The J gene is TRBJ2-2, the V gene TRBV18; 13 bases are a match to TRBD2. The CDR3 DNA reads as TGTGCCAGCTCACCAGGACTAGCGGGAGTGAGGGCACCCGGGGAGCTGTTTTTT. Translating gives CASSPGLAGVRAPGELFF.